This is a list of T cell receptor beta chains from one sample in a study of Ad26.COV2.S vaccination and SARS-CoV-2 variants. Profiling relied on immunoSEQ multiplex PCR, and the TCRdb table lists in-frame clones only, not all of them. The sample lists 450,000 to 550,000 clones, about 88% occurring once. The input for sequencing was peripheral blood, taken in a trial of Ad26.COV2.S vaccine versus placebo. The receptors were sampled from a person between 18 and 65 years old who received the Ad26.COV2.S COVID-19 vaccine or a placebo. CDR3s include the opening cysteine and the closing phenylalanine or tryptophan. D genes are given only for firm matches. The listing skips clone size in some rows; elsewhere it reads once, few, many or a size class.

clone_size: -
v_call: TRBV9
d_call: -
j_call: TRBJ2-1
cdr3_aa: CASSGPLDGSWFDEQFF
cdr3_nt: TGTGCCAGCAGCGGACCCCTAGACGGGAGTTGGTTCGATGAGCAGTTCTTC

clone_size: -
v_call: TRBV6-1
d_call: -
j_call: TRBJ1-6
cdr3_aa: CASSERSEPPLHF
cdr3_nt: TGTGCCAGCAGTGAAAGGTCGGAGCCTCCCCTCCACTTT

clone_size: once
v_call: TRBV10-2
d_call: TRBD2
j_call: TRBJ2-3
cdr3_aa: CASSGTSVTDTQYF
cdr3_nt: TGCGCCAGCAGTGGGACTAGCGTCACAGATACGCAGTATTTT

clone_size: -
v_call: TRBV5-5
d_call: TRBD1
j_call: TRBJ2-7
cdr3_aa: CASSLAPGGSYEQYF
cdr3_nt: TGTGCCAGCAGCTTGGCGCCAGGGGGCTCCTACGAGCAGTACTTC

clone_size: -
v_call: TRBV5-1
d_call: -
j_call: TRBJ1-4
cdr3_aa: CASSLATGWNEKLFF
cdr3_nt: TGCGCCAGCAGCTTGGCCACAGGGTGGAATGAAAAACTGTTTTTT

clone_size: -
v_call: TRBV3-1/TRBV3-2
d_call: -
j_call: TRBJ2-3
cdr3_aa: CASSQTGSATDTQYF
cdr3_nt: TGTGCCAGCAGCCAGACCGGGAGTGCGACAGATACGCAGTATTTT

clone_size: -
v_call: TRBV30
d_call: -
j_call: TRBJ1-4
cdr3_aa: CAWSVPGGGEKLFF
cdr3_nt: TGTGCCTGGAGTGTACCTGGGGGGGGTGAAAAACTGTTTTTT

clone_size: -
v_call: TRBV6-6
d_call: TRBD1
j_call: TRBJ1-6
cdr3_aa: CASSLTRDRYNSPLHF
cdr3_nt: TGTGCCAGCAGCCTTACCCGGGACAGATATAATTCACCCCTCCACTTT

clone_size: once
v_call: TRBV5-1
d_call: -
j_call: TRBJ1-1
cdr3_aa: CASSGGPGLNTEAFF
cdr3_nt: TGCGCCAGCAGTGGGGGTCCAGGACTGAACACTGAAGCTTTCTTT

clone_size: -
v_call: TRBV30
d_call: -
j_call: TRBJ2-2
cdr3_aa: CATDRRYTGELFF
cdr3_nt: TGTGCCACCGACAGGAGATACACCGGGGAGCTGTTTTTT

clone_size: -
v_call: TRBV27
d_call: -
j_call: TRBJ1-2
cdr3_aa: CAILGGSHGYTF
cdr3_nt: TGTGCCATCTTAGGGGGGAGTCATGGCTACACCTTC

clone_size: -
v_call: TRBV5-1
d_call: TRBD2
j_call: TRBJ2-3
cdr3_aa: CASSLTSGGAYTQYF
cdr3_nt: TGCGCCAGCAGTCTGACTAGCGGGGGTGCCTATACGCAGTATTTT

clone_size: few
v_call: TRBV3-1/TRBV3-2
d_call: -
j_call: TRBJ1-4
cdr3_aa: CASGRVGEKLFF
cdr3_nt: TGTGCCAGCGGCAGGGTCGGGGAAAAACTGTTTTTT

clone_size: -
v_call: TRBV5-6
d_call: -
j_call: TRBJ1-1
cdr3_aa: CASSLSARGAFF
cdr3_nt: TGTGCCAGCAGCTTGTCGGCGCGGGGAGCTTTCTTT

clone_size: -
v_call: TRBV6-5
d_call: TRBD1
j_call: TRBJ1-5
cdr3_aa: CASRTDRGTGQPQHF
cdr3_nt: TGTGCCAGCAGGACGGACAGGGGAACTGGGCAGCCCCAGCATTTT

clone_size: few
v_call: TRBV2
d_call: TRBD1
j_call: TRBJ2-7
cdr3_aa: CASSPTGVGSYEQYF
cdr3_nt: TGTGCCAGCAGTCCAACAGGGGTAGGGTCCTACGAGCAGTACTTC

clone_size: few
v_call: TRBV7-9
d_call: TRBD1
j_call: TRBJ1-1
cdr3_aa: CASSAGQMNTEAFF
cdr3_nt: TGTGCCAGCAGCGCGGGACAGATGAACACTGAAGCTTTCTTT

clone_size: -
v_call: TRBV28
d_call: TRBD1
j_call: TRBJ2-5
cdr3_aa: CASSLRDRPQETQYF
cdr3_nt: TGTGCCAGCAGTCTCAGGGACAGGCCCCAAGAGACCCAGTACTTC

clone_size: -
v_call: TRBV6-1
d_call: -
j_call: TRBJ2-5
cdr3_aa: CASSEGGRTQYF
cdr3_nt: TGTGCCAGCAGTGAGGGGGGAAGGACCCAGTACTTC

clone_size: -
v_call: TRBV18
d_call: -
j_call: TRBJ1-2
cdr3_aa: CASSPGTRNYGYTF
cdr3_nt: TGTGCCAGCTCACCTGGGACACGAAACTATGGCTACACCTTC

clone_size: -
v_call: TRBV28
d_call: -
j_call: TRBJ2-7
cdr3_aa: CASNGVYEQYF
cdr3_nt: TGTGCCAGCAATGGGGTCTACGAGCAGTACTTC

clone_size: -
v_call: TRBV7-9
d_call: -
j_call: TRBJ2-1
cdr3_aa: CAPNWSDREDNEQFF
cdr3_nt: TGTGCCCCAAACTGGAGTGACAGGGAGGATAATGAGCAGTTCTTC

clone_size: -
v_call: TRBV6-2/TRBV6-3
d_call: -
j_call: TRBJ1-4
cdr3_aa: CASSAPDPVGEKLFF
cdr3_nt: TGTGCCAGCAGCGCCCCGGACCCGGTGGGTGAAAAACTGTTTTTT

clone_size: -
v_call: TRBV5-1
d_call: -
j_call: TRBJ2-2
cdr3_aa: CASSMTMNTGELFF
cdr3_nt: TGCGCCAGCAGCATGACCATGAACACCGGGGAGCTGTTTTTT

clone_size: -
v_call: TRBV7-3
d_call: -
j_call: TRBJ2-1
cdr3_aa: CASSLRLTPPNEQFF
cdr3_nt: TGTGCCAGCAGCTTACGACTAACGCCCCCCAATGAGCAGTTCTTC

clone_size: -
v_call: TRBV7-8
d_call: TRBD1
j_call: TRBJ2-2
cdr3_aa: CASSLAGQLTNTGELFF
cdr3_nt: TGTGCCAGCAGCTTAGCGGGACAGCTCACGAACACCGGGGAGCTGTTTTTT

clone_size: -
v_call: TRBV5-4
d_call: -
j_call: TRBJ1-2
cdr3_aa: CASNTGASGGYTF
cdr3_nt: TGTGCCAGCAACACCGGGGCCTCCGGTGGCTACACCTTC

clone_size: -
v_call: TRBV2
d_call: -
j_call: TRBJ2-1
cdr3_aa: CASSETDAPYNEQFF
cdr3_nt: TGTGCCAGCAGTGAGACGGACGCTCCCTACAATGAGCAGTTCTTC

clone_size: -
v_call: TRBV24-1
d_call: -
j_call: TRBJ2-7
cdr3_aa: CATSSGGNPYEQYF
cdr3_nt: TGTGCCACCAGCTCAGGGGGGAATCCTTACGAGCAGTACTTC

clone_size: -
v_call: TRBV18
d_call: -
j_call: TRBJ2-7
cdr3_aa: CASSPTTGTYYEQYF
cdr3_nt: TGTGCCAGCTCACCAACGACCGGGACATATTACGAGCAGTACTTC

clone_size: once
v_call: TRBV19
d_call: -
j_call: TRBJ2-5
cdr3_aa: CASSPGVAAQETQYF
cdr3_nt: TGTGCCAGTAGCCCCGGGGTAGCGGCACAAGAGACCCAGTACTTC

clone_size: -
v_call: TRBV6-5
d_call: -
j_call: TRBJ2-7
cdr3_aa: CASQLGFDHEQYF
cdr3_nt: TGTGCCAGCCAGCTCGGTTTTGACCATGAGCAGTACTTC

clone_size: -
v_call: TRBV25-1
d_call: -
j_call: TRBJ2-2
cdr3_aa: CASRSGSGNTGELFF
cdr3_nt: TGTGCCAGCAGGTCGGGCAGTGGGAACACCGGGGAGCTGTTTTTT

clone_size: -
v_call: TRBV2
d_call: TRBD2
j_call: TRBJ2-5
cdr3_aa: CAGSLMWGGMETQYF
cdr3_nt: TGTGCCGGATCCTTAATGTGGGGGGGTATGGAGACCCAGTACTTC

clone_size: once
v_call: TRBV6-2/TRBV6-3
d_call: -
j_call: TRBJ1-1
cdr3_aa: CASSYPLGQGVTEAFF
cdr3_nt: TGTGCCAGCAGTTACCCGCTTGGGCAGGGCGTAACTGAAGCTTTCTTT

clone_size: -
v_call: TRBV2
d_call: -
j_call: TRBJ1-3
cdr3_aa: CASSEHGNTIYF
cdr3_nt: TGTGCCAGCAGTGAGCACGGAAACACCATATATTTT

clone_size: -
v_call: TRBV6-2/TRBV6-3
d_call: -
j_call: TRBJ1-1
cdr3_aa: CASSYRIGEVNTEAFF
cdr3_nt: TGTGCCAGCAGTTACCGGATCGGTGAAGTAAACACTGAAGCTTTCTTT

clone_size: -
v_call: TRBV29-1
d_call: -
j_call: TRBJ1-5
cdr3_aa: CSVGDSNQPQHF
cdr3_nt: TGCAGCGTTGGGGACAGCAATCAGCCCCAGCATTTT

clone_size: -
v_call: TRBV5-5
d_call: -
j_call: TRBJ2-7
cdr3_aa: CASSPGTREQYF
cdr3_nt: TGTGCCAGCAGCCCCGGGACGCGCGAGCAGTACTTC

clone_size: -
v_call: TRBV7-2
d_call: TRBD1
j_call: TRBJ2-7
cdr3_aa: CASSLGQGDLYEQYF
cdr3_nt: TGTGCCAGCAGCTTAGGACAGGGGGATCTCTACGAGCAGTACTTC

clone_size: -
v_call: TRBV2
d_call: -
j_call: TRBJ2-5
cdr3_aa: CASRGDPKTQYF
cdr3_nt: TGTGCCAGCAGGGGGGACCCGAAGACCCAGTACTTC

clone_size: -
v_call: TRBV19
d_call: -
j_call: TRBJ1-6
cdr3_aa: CASSLNWDRHSPLHF
cdr3_nt: TGTGCCAGTAGTCTGAACTGGGACCGCCATTCACCCCTCCACTTT

clone_size: -
v_call: TRBV18
d_call: -
j_call: TRBJ1-2
cdr3_aa: CASSLRPGAHYGYTF
cdr3_nt: TGTGCCAGCTCCCTCAGGCCCGGGGCCCACTATGGCTACACCTTC

clone_size: -
v_call: TRBV29-1
d_call: TRBD2
j_call: TRBJ2-7
cdr3_aa: CSVERTSGGQTYEQYF
cdr3_nt: TGCAGCGTTGAAAGGACTAGCGGGGGACAAACCTACGAGCAGTACTTC

clone_size: -
v_call: TRBV7-3
d_call: -
j_call: TRBJ2-2
cdr3_aa: CASKRGTNTGELFF
cdr3_nt: TGTGCCAGCAAACGGGGCACCAACACCGGGGAGCTGTTTTTT

clone_size: -
v_call: TRBV11-2
d_call: -
j_call: TRBJ1-3
cdr3_aa: CASSLGRDNSGNTIYF
cdr3_nt: TGTGCCAGCAGCTTAGGCCGGGACAACTCTGGAAACACCATATATTTT

clone_size: -
v_call: TRBV28
d_call: -
j_call: TRBJ2-2
cdr3_aa: CASSPYSNTGELFF
cdr3_nt: TGTGCCAGCAGCCCCTATTCGAACACCGGGGAGCTGTTTTTT

clone_size: -
v_call: TRBV4-2
d_call: TRBD1
j_call: TRBJ1-5
cdr3_aa: CASSHDRGESPQHF
cdr3_nt: TGTGCCAGCAGCCACGACAGGGGAGAATCGCCCCAGCATTTT

clone_size: -
v_call: TRBV28
d_call: TRBD1
j_call: TRBJ2-1
cdr3_aa: CASSSPGQGHNEQFF
cdr3_nt: TGTGCCAGCAGTTCCCCGGGACAGGGCCACAATGAGCAGTTCTTC

clone_size: -
v_call: TRBV5-5
d_call: TRBD1
j_call: TRBJ2-7
cdr3_aa: CASSLVLGQGSYEQYF
cdr3_nt: TGTGCCAGCAGCTTGGTTCTAGGACAGGGCTCGTACGAGCAGTACTTC